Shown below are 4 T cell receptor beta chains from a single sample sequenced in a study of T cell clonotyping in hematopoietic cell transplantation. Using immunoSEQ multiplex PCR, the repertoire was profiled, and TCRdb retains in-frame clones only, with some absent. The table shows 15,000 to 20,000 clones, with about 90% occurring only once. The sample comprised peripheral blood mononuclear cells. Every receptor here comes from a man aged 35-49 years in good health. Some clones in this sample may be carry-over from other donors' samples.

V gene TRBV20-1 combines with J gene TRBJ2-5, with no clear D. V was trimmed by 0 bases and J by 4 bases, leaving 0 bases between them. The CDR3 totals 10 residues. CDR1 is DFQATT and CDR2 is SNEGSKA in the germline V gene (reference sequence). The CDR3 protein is CSAREETQYF. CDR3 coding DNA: TGCAGTGCTAGAGAAGAGACCCAGTACTTC.

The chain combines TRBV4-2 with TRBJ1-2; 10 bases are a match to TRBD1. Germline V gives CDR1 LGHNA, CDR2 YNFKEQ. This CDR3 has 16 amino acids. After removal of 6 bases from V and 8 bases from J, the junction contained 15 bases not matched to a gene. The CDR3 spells CASSPGTGANLGGYTF. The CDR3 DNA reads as TGTGCCAGCAGTCCCGGGACAGGGGCGAATCTGGGGGGCTACACCTTC.

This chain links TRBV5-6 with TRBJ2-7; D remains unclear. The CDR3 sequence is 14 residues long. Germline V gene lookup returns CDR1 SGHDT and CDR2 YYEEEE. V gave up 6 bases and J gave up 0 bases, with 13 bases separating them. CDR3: CASTGRQLSYEQYF. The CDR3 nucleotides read TGTGCCAGCACAGGTAGGCAGCTCTCCTACGAGCAGTACTTC.

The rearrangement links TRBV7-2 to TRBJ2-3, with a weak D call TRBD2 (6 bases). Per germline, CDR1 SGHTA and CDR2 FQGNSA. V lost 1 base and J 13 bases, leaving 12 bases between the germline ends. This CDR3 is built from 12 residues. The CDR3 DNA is TGTGCCAGCAGCTTAGTCGCGGGGCTAAAGTATTTT. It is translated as CASSLVAGLKYF.